This entry is about one TCR beta chain. Antigen specificity is unknown. An even split of each subset's genomic DNA across several immunoSEQ plates was performed. Data came from immunoSEQ multiplex PCR; TCRdb stores just in-frame clones and leaves some out. Of around 2.5 million clones listed, roughly 93% are singletons. This specimen belongs to a study of shared clonotypes between healthy human individuals. Study background: Three plates each covered CD4 naive and memory; CD8 naive two, CD8 memory one. Findings of the study overall: The represented genetic and exposure-history diversity was limited by the small number of donors. Generation of non-shared clonotypes was less probable than generation of clonotypes shared by all four donors.

This CDR3 is built from 13 residues. Germline CDR1 SGHAT, CDR2 FQDESV (reference sequence). V was cut by 5 bases and J by 8 bases, with 15 bases left in between. The origin of this receptor is a young man in good health. Some clones in this sample may be carry-over from other donors' samples. Source material: naive CD4+ T cells from PBMCs. Subset in this sample: CD45RA+ positively selected. The chain carries TRBV11-1 and TRBJ1-2; no firm D call. The CDR3 sequence is CASSQQNVQGYTF. CDR3 DNA sequence: TGTGCCAGCAGCCAACAAAATGTCCAGGGCTACACCTTC.